This TCR beta chain is drawn from a study of cytomegalovirus exposure and HLA in healthy donors. Amplification used 60 Vbeta primers and 13 Jbeta primers. The table came from immunoSEQ multiplex PCR; TCRdb's copy has only in-frame clones and leaves some out. The sample has around 210,000 clones; around four fifths are singletons. Germline CDR1 SGHAT, CDR2 FQNNGV. The CDR3 runs 12 residues. Trimming cost V 6 bases and J 9 bases; bases outside gene matches: 7. Findings and limits, study-wide: Beyond CMV serostatus, there was no information to go on about immune exposure. Listed as cytomegalovirus-associated were about 160 TCR beta chains.

In regard to this clone: Its antigen remains unknown.

The receptor was isolated from a boy younger than 18 in good health and CMV-seronegative. The sequenced sample was PBMCs. The chain carries TRBV11-2 and TRBJ2-7; 8 bases are a match to TRBD2. The CDR3 spells CASRRTSSGQYF. Here the CDR3 DNA reads TGTGCCAGCAGGCGGACTAGCTCGGGGCAGTACTTC.